This T cell receptor (beta chain) was retrieved from a study of blood T cell repertoires in COVID-19. The V and J ends lost 7 bases and 4 bases, in that order; junction bases with no gene match: 13. CDR1 and CDR2 (germline): LNHDA, SQIVND (reference sequence). The CDR3 sequence is 16 residues long. Libraries were prepared by immunoSEQ multiplex PCR; TCRdb keeps only in-frame clonotypes and omits some of them. Here the sample spans under 200,000 clones, more than 75% being singletons. This chain uses TRBV19 with TRBJ2-1, with 7 nucleotides matching TRBD2. This receptor was obtained from a woman in her forties or fifties who had recovered from COVID-19. The sequenced material came from PBMCs or T cells enriched from blood (not recorded which). The CDR3 region has the DNA TGTGCCAGTACCGAAGCGGGGAGACCGGCTTACAATGAGCAGTTCTTC. It yields the protein CASTEAGRPAYNEQFF.